This TCR beta chain was sequenced for a study of cytomegalovirus exposure and HLA in healthy donors (dated by TCRdb to the late 2010s). Regarding the study in general: An earlier analysis of approximately 640 of the donors reported 250 to 350 Gb of sequence data and 100 million to 130 million unique TCR beta sequences from some 180 million T cells. Donor age, sex, ethnicity and CMV serostatus were compiled together with the repertoire data. Class I and class II HLA loci were covered by the typing at four-digit resolution. The study combined high-throughput TCR immunosequencing, statistical association of individual TCRs with disease status, and machine learning to predict cytomegalovirus infection status. Typing coverage varied by locus: about 629-640 donors for A, B, C, DRB1 and DQB1; roughly 500 for DQA1; about 570 for DPA1; some 470 for DPB1. A later analysis re-analyzed previously published TCR beta repertoires from 500 to 700 donors and added high-resolution HLA genotyping to study TCR occurrence patterns. Of the 398 genotyped donors, roughly 85% fell in the genetic ancestry cluster associated with self-reported Caucasian donors. The aim of the study was to test whether cataloging public T cell receptors could identify signatures of past pathogen exposure. Among 398 genotyped donors of the cohort, an average of roughly 230,000 unique TCR beta nucleotide sequences was sequenced per donor, of which 15% to 20% were non-productive. Because of strong linkage in the cohort, five DR-DQ haplotypes were treated as single units for association and clustering. Rather than drawing on any new phenotypic data, the later analysis identified candidate immune exposures from TCR beta sequences and the way those sequences occurred across donors. In an earlier analysis of about 590 of the donors, high-throughput TCR beta sequencing was used to judge whether each TCR beta V gene segment behaved as functional or pseudogenic. Besides the first cohort of around 700 subjects, a separate validation cohort made up of roughly 120 different subjects was used. Every repertoire in the discovery cohort had been generated on one and the same sequencing platform. A later genetic analysis took genome-wide SNP genotypes for about 65% of the 666 donors and used that subset as a discovery cohort. The study used immunosequencing to profile the T cell repertoires of approximately 630 subjects and linked those repertoires to cytomegalovirus serostatus. Roughly 300 gigabases of sequencing data and approximately 85 million unique TCR sequences were included in an early release covering roughly 600 HLA-typed donors.

Trimming removed 3 bases from V and 0 bases from J; the gene matches leave 3 bases unexplained. The CDR3 covers 16 residues, taking in both the cysteine and the phenylalanine. Only the CDR3 DNA stays, 48 bases, in frame from base 1. Via the germline V gene (reference sequence), CDR1 is LNHDA and CDR2 SQIVND. To note about this clone: The antigen this receptor binds is unknown. Base qualities are not recorded, but no much larger clone differs from it by a single base.

Receptor libraries were prepared by the immunoSEQ multiplex PCR assay. A mixture of 60 forward primers for TCR Vbeta segments and 13 reverse primers for TCR Jbeta segments was used in the multiplex PCR. The CDR3 region of rearranged TCR beta genes was amplified from genomic DNA with a multiplex PCR assay. The amplified TCR beta libraries were sequenced on the Illumina HiSeq System as 87-base-pair reads. Regarding the original processing steps: A later analysis tallied tens of millions of unique TCR beta chains across the approximately 670 repertoires, and approximately 12 million of those chains were shared by two or more donors. To remove PCR and sequencing errors, raw reads were error-corrected and collapsed into unique sequences using a nearest-neighbor algorithm that merged closely related sequences. Alignment of CDR3 sequences to IMGT reference sequences was used to assign V, D and J gene segments. For a sequence to be retained, a match of at least six nucleotides was required to both a V gene segment and a J gene segment. Rearrangements were classified as productive when the CDR3 lacked stop codons and remained in frame with V and J, and all other rearrangements were classified as non-productive. CDR3 was defined according to IMGT convention as the region running from the second conserved V-encoded cysteine to the conserved J-encoded phenylalanine. Sequences without an unambiguous match to a single V gene segment were excluded from the earlier analysis of about 600 of the donors. An earlier analysis of 587 of the donors called V segments functional above 56.7% productive rearrangements and segregating when the between-donor standard deviation exceeded 5%. To diagnose cytomegalovirus status from the catalog of TCR beta chain sequences, a statistical classification framework was built. A later analysis assigned V and J genes by comparing TCR nucleotide sequences with IMGT/GENE-DB human TR gene sequences. Using the TCRdist pipeline, a later analysis assigned CDR3 sequences along with most-parsimonious VDJ recombination scenarios. In a later analysis, every TCR beta chain was defined by the combination of its CDR3 amino acid sequence and its V-gene family, and reads without a unique V-gene family were dropped. To address suspected cross-contamination and a sequencing artifact, a later analysis removed 450 to 700 highly shared, low-generation-probability nucleotide sequences. In a later analysis, a clonal expansion index was calculated for each public chain from normalized within-repertoire ranks of inferred template counts. A later analysis computed generation probabilities with a VDJ recombination model fitted to out-of-frame rearrangements, and checked the results against IGoR. In a later analysis, TCR-TCR, TCR-HLA and TCR-CMV co-occurrence was scored with hypergeometric tests, and a repertoire-size bias correction was applied to TCR pairs. In a later analysis, false discovery rates were estimated by permuting HLA or CMV assignments 20 times. In a later analysis, co-occurring TCRs were grouped using DBSCAN, with TCRdist sequence similarity added in when clustering inside HLA-allele-positive subsets. Repertoires with fewer than 30,000 or more than 120,000 public chains were left out of co-occurrence clustering, as were about five repertoires with anomalous nucleotide sharing. Held by TCRdb, this immuneACCESS table contains in-frame sequences only and omits some clones. Under half of the omission traces to an unresolved V gene where checked; the cause of the rest is unknown. The V and J calls and the clone size are those of that table, but D and trimming were determined from the DNA. The sample profile shows 100,000 to 150,000 clones; approximately 80% of them were found once. The ten largest clones represent approximately 8.4% of the sample.

Results and caveats for the whole study, not just this receptor: A later analysis found that most CMV-associated TCR beta chains appeared HLA-restricted, with HLA associations seemingly driven largely by CMV exposure. Because counts were too low, seventeen rarely observed V segments, including chromosome 9 orphons, were excluded from the earlier analysis of under 650 of the donors. A later analysis found that HLA-associated TCR beta chains were more clonally expanded and had lower generation probabilities than equally common non-associated chains. The presence/absence analyses assumed that sequencing depth was roughly uniform across donors, and that assumption may not be true. This cohort had only TCR beta chains sequenced, and the lack of alpha or paired-chain data limited which features could be detected. A later analysis reported that several top co-occurrence clusters appeared linked to parvovirus B19, influenza, CMV and Epstein-Barr virus. A later analysis associated 16,951 TCR beta sequences with specific HLA alleles at a false discovery rate of 0.05. Immune exposure information for the cohort was limited to CMV serostatus. Assigning TCR associations to individual alleles was difficult when HLA alleles, especially DR and DQ, strongly co-occurred. An association between a missense DCLRE1C variant and V-gene and J-gene trimming of TCR beta chains was found in a later genetic analysis and replicated in an independent cohort. Because HLA typing was missing for some donors at each locus, association tests included only the typed subset. The study listed 170 or so TCR beta chains as associated with cytomegalovirus. In both the original and validation cohorts, the classifier was reported to diagnose cytomegalovirus status with high specificity and sensitivity. The 87-base-pair reads could not distinguish some IMGT-functional V segments, including TRBV6-2 and TRBV6-3, so those segments were excluded. In vitro tests confirmed that a few of the cytomegalovirus-associated TCR beta chains recognize cytomegalovirus antigens. The authors suggested that the approach could potentially be extended to other disease states and immunological phenotypes. In an earlier analysis of about 600 of the donors, most TCR beta V segments appeared in productive rearrangements about 87% or about 30% of the time, broadly matching IMGT annotations. Correlated functional status among segregating V segments might be attributable to linkage disequilibrium, but an unknown experimental factor could not be ruled out. A cluster of highly shared sequence variants was judged likely to represent a technical artifact of the sequencing pipeline. According to a later analysis, TCR association rates differed among HLA loci, with DRB1 alleles showing the most associated TCRs and HLA-C alleles showing the fewest. Most TCR sequences were observed very rarely across donors, whereas some public TCRs were present in many individuals. Compared with the roughly 700-donor mean, donors in an Asian-associated ancestry cluster had fewer N-insertions in productive TCRs, according to a later genetic analysis. A further reported finding was that TCR beta sequences accurately predicted the HLA-A and HLA-B alleles for most subjects in the first cohort.

The cohort was made up of 666 healthy bone marrow donors. All cohort members were sampled while nominally healthy, although unrecorded immune exposures were likely present. The donor tested CMV seropositive, placing the donor among the roughly 300 seropositive members of the cohort. A peripheral blood sample was collected from each donor, and TCR beta sequencing was performed on peripheral blood mononuclear cells. Genomic DNA was extracted from the blood cell samples with the Qiagen DNeasy Blood Extraction Kit. The receptor chain draws on TRBV19 and TRBJ2-1, and TRBD1 aligns with 9 junction nucleotides. The TCR was taken from a man aged 25 to 40 in good health and CMV-seropositive. The sample was PBMCs. In nucleotide form, the sequence is TGTGCCAGTAGTATCGGGACAGGGAGCTCCTACAATGAGCAGTTCTTC. It specifies CASSIGTGSSYNEQFF. Joined to the reference TRBV19 and TRBJ2-1 proteins, this CDR3 gives the full variable domain: DGGITQSPKYLFRKEGQNVTLSCEQNLNHDAMYWYRQDPGQGLRLIYYSQIVNDFQKGDIAEGYSVSREKKESFPLTVTSAQKNPTAFYLCASSIGTGSSYNEQFFGPGTRLTVL.